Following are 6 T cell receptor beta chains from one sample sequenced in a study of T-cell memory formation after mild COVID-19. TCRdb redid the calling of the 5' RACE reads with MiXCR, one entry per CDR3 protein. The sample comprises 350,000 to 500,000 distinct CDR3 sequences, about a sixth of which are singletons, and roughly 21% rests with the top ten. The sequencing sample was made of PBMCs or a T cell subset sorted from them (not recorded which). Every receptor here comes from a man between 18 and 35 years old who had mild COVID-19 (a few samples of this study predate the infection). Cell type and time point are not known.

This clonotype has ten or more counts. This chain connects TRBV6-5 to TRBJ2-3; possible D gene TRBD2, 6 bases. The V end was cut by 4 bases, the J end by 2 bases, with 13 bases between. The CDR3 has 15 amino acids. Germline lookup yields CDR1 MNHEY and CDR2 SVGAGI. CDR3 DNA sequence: TGTGCCAGCAGTTTAGGGAGCGGGCACACAGATACGCAGTATTTT. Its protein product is CASSLGSGHTDTQYF.

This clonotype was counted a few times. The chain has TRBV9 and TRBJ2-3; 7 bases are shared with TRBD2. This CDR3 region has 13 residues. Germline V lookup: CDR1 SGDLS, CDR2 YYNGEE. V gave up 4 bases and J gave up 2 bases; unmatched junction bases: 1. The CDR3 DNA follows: TGTGCCAGCAGCCGGGGGGACACAGATACGCAGTATTTT. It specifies CASSRGDTDTQYF.

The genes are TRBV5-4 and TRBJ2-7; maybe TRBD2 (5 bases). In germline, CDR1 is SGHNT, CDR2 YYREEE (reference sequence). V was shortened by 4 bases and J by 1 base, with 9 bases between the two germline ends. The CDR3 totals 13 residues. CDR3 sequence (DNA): TGTGCCAGCAGCCACGGGGAGTCCTACGAGCAGTACTTC. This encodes CASSHGESYEQYF. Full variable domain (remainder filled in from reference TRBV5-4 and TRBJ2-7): ETGVTQSPTHLIKTRGQQVTLRCSSQSGHNTVSWYQQALGQGPQFIFQYYREEENGRGNFPPRFSGLQFPNYSSELNVNALELDDSALYLCASSHGESYEQYFGPGTRLTVT.

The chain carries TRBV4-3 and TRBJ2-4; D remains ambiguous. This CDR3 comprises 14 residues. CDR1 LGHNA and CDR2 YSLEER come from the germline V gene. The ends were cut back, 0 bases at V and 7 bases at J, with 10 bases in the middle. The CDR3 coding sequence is TGCGCCAGCAGCCAAGAACTCGGGTACAACATTCAGTACTTC. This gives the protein CASSQELGYNIQYF.

As DNA, the CDR3 is TGTGCCATCAGTGCCACCGGGACAGGGGGAGGAGAGACCCAGTACTTC. Encoded protein: CAISATGTGGGETQYF. This chain uses TRBV10-3 with TRBJ2-5; 11 bases are a match to TRBD1. The V segment lost 4 bases and the J segment 4 bases; nucleotides outside the gene matches: 8. CDR1 ENHRY and CDR2 SYGVKD come from the germline V gene. The CDR3 loop spans 16 amino acids.

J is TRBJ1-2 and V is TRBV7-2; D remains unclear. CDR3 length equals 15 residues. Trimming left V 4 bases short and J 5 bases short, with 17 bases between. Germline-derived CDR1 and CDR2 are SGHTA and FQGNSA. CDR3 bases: TGTGCCAGCAGCTCCGACCCCCCCCGAGGATATGGCTACACCTTC. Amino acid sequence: CASSSDPPRGYGYTF.